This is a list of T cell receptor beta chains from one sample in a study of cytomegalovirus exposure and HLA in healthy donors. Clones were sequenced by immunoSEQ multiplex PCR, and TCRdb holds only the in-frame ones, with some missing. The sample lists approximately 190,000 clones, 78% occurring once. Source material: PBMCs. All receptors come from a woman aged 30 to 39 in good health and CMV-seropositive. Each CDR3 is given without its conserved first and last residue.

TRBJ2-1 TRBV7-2 ASSTRLESYEQF
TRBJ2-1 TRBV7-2 ASSLEGLRGGTEQF
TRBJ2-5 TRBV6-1 ASSELQGSIKETQY
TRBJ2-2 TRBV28 ASSPSLGPGELF
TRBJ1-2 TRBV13 ASWTGRFGYT
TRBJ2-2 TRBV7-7 ASSRDRVTGELF
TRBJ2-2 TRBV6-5 ASSSFSGTNTGELF
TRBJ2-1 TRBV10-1 ASSVTGGYNEQF
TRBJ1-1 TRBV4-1 ASSQDVAMAANTEAF
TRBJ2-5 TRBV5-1 ASSLDTGRETQY
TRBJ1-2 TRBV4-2 ASSTTGFDGYT
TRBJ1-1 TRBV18 ASSPGQFWAF
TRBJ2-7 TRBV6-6 ASSYEAREQY
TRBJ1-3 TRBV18 ASSATKGNTIY
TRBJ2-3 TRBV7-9 ASSPSGDTQY
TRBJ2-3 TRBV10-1 ATGQGPDTQY
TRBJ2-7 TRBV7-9 ASSPKIGLAGGPYEQY
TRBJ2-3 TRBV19 ASSIGLAGGLSVTDTQY
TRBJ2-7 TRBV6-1 ASCAGPTYEQY
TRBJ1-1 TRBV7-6 ASSPGMNTEAF
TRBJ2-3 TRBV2 ASPLRRGLTDTQY
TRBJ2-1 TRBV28 ASRISGATYNEQF
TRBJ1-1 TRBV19 ASSTSRRNTEAF
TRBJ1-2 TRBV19 ASSDRNYGYT